This TCR beta chain is drawn from a study of T cells in Graves' hyperthyroidism and ophthalmopathy. Findings and caveats of the study: The model foresaw ophthalmopathy a median 6.5 months prior to onset. Blood held most thyroid clonotypes expanded above 0.001 frequency.

Using RNA transcripts as the source, TCR beta CDR3 regions were amplified. Initially, a first-round RT-PCR of the TCR CDR3 employed the HTBI primer set. TCRdb reprocessed the multiplex PCR reads with MiXCR, giving one entry per CDR3 protein. The sample includes hundreds of thousands of distinct CDR3 sequences, 20% to 25% seen only once; the top ten take around 60%. Patients affected by ophthalmopathy presented a Clinical Activity Score of at least 3, a NOSPECS grade of at least 4, and disease duration below 3 months. The authors obtained PBMCs from roughly 10 ml of fresh peripheral blood. A remark on this clonotype: Its matching antigen is unknown.

The sequencing sample was made of blood. The sequence derives from a man aged 25-45 years with Graves' ophthalmopathy.

The CDR3 protein is CASSLAQGGGEAFF. DNA of the CDR3: TGCGCCAGCAGCTTGGCCCAGGGGGGTGGTGAAGCTTTCTTT. The chain links TRBV5-1 to TRBJ1-1; 7 bases agree with TRBD1. The CDR3 runs 14 residues. V lost 0 bases to trimming and J lost 7 bases; unmatched junction nucleotides: 6. The V gene's germline CDR1 is SGHRS and CDR2 YFSETQ.